The 19 T cell receptor beta chains below come from one sample, sequenced in a study of T cell responses to AZD1222 COVID-19 vaccine. TCRdb's table, derived via immunoSEQ multiplex PCR, lists solely in-frame clones and lacks some. The data show 100,000 to 150,000 clones, 85% seen once. This specimen consisted of peripheral blood, obtained 28 days after the second AZD1222 dose. These receptors originate from an adult who received the AZD1222 COVID-19 vaccine.

A few counts support this clone. The CDR3 region is CASSESGGASDTQYF. DNA of the CDR3: TGTGCCAGCAGTGAATCGGGGGGGGCGTCAGATACGCAGTATTTT. The V gene is TRBV6-4, the J gene TRBJ2-3; 8 positions agree with TRBD2. This CDR3 comprises 15 residues. The J segment lost 4 bases and the V segment lost 3 bases, leaving 6 bases of the junction unmatched. CDR1 and CDR2 (germline): MRHNA, SNTAGT.

In its sample, this clone was seen a few times. This chain connects TRBV7-2 to TRBJ2-7; possible D gene TRBD2, 5 bases. There are 14 residues in the CDR3. V was pared by 0 bases and J by 6 bases, with 12 bases between. The germline CDR1 and CDR2 sequences are SGHTA and FQGNSA. The CDR3 region is CASSLADYRSEQYF. The DNA of the CDR3 is TGTGCCAGCAGCTTAGCTGACTACCGTAGCGAGCAGTACTTC.

This clone turned up a few times. This chain uses TRBV7-9 with TRBJ1-1; D remains ambiguous. Trimming removed 2 bases from V and 1 base from J, with 8 bases in between. This CDR3 has 14 residues. Germline assignment: CDR1 SEHNR and CDR2 FQNEAQ (reference sequence). The CDR3 loop reads CASSLFSGNTEAFF. CDR3 nucleotide sequence: TGTGCCAGCAGCTTATTCTCCGGGAACACTGAAGCTTTCTTT.

The gene calls are TRBV28 and TRBJ1-1; 8 bases map to TRBD1. There are 12 residues in the CDR3. Germline CDR1 reads MDHEN; CDR2 reads SYDVKM. The V gene end was trimmed by 6 bases and the J gene end by 12 bases; junction bases not matched to a gene: 9. For the CDR3, the DNA is TGTGCCAGCAGAATCGGACAGGGCGAGTCTTTCTTT. It yields the protein CASRIGQGESFF. The complete variable domain, with remaining parts taken from reference TRBV28 and TRBJ1-1, reads DVKVTQSSRYLVKRTGEKVFLECVQDMDHENMFWYRQDPGLGLRLIYFSYDVKMKEKGDIPEGYSVSREKKERFSLILESASTNQTSMYLCASRIGQGESFFGQGTRLTVV.

This clone appeared a few times. The chain employs TRBV28 and TRBJ2-7; D possibly matches TRBD1 or TRBD2 (6 bases each). There are 15 residues in the CDR3. Looked up from germline, CDR1 is MDHEN and CDR2 is SYDVKM. The ends were cut back, 6 bases at V and 0 bases at J, with 15 bases in the middle. The CDR3 here is CASRGTGASSYEQYF. The CDR3 DNA reads TGTGCCAGCAGGGGCACGGGGGCTTCCTCCTACGAGCAGTACTTC.

V gene TRBV3-1 (or the pseudogene TRBV3-2) combines with J gene TRBJ1-3; tentative D call: TRBD1 (5 bases). V was cut by 4 bases and J by 6 bases, with 16 bases left in between. Germline CDR1 LGHDT, CDR2 YNNKEL (reference sequence). This CDR3 comprises 15 residues. CDR3 region: CASSLREGAENTIYF. The CDR3 DNA reads as TGTGCCAGCAGCCTAAGGGAAGGGGCTGAAAACACCATATATTTT.

The rearrangement links TRBV5-4 to TRBJ2-3, with 9 bases fitting TRBD2. With 1 base clipped from V and 2 bases from J, the junction kept 8 bases outside the gene matches. CDR3 size: 17 residues. Germline loops: CDR1 SGHNT, CDR2 YYREEE (reference sequence). The DNA of the CDR3 is TGTGCCAGCAGCTTGCGGTTAGCGGGGGCTGTCACAGATACGCAGTATTTT. It specifies CASSLRLAGAVTDTQYF.

The chain has TRBV6-2 or TRBV6-3 and TRBJ1-4; 7 bases map to TRBD1. Germline CDR1 reads MNHEY; CDR2 reads SVGEGT. The V segment lost 5 bases and the J segment 4 bases; nucleotides outside the gene matches: 7. CDR3 length equals 15 residues. The CDR3 loop reads CASSRRDRYNEKLFF. Written as DNA, the CDR3 is TGTGCCAGCAGTCGGCGGGACAGATATAATGAAAAACTGTTTTTT.

This clone was observed a few times. V usage is TRBV4-1 and J usage is TRBJ2-1; D not certain. The CDR3 covers 12 residues. Trimming took off 4 bases at V and 7 bases at J, with 8 bases between the two ends. Germline-derived CDR1 and CDR2 are MGHRA and YSYEKL. The DNA for the CDR3 is TGCGCCAGCAGCCTCTACGATAATGAGCAGTTCTTC. Protein sequence: CASSLYDNEQFF.

The chain joins TRBV12-3 or TRBV12-4 to TRBJ2-7; D gene unclear. The germline V and J ends were trimmed by 4 bases and 4 bases, with 11 bases remaining between them. CDR3 length equals 13 residues. The CDR3 DNA reads as TGTGCCAGCAGTTCCCGTAACCAATACGAGCAGTACTTC. Translated, it gives CASSSRNQYEQYF.

V is TRBV19 and J is TRBJ1-1; perhaps TRBD1 as D (6 bases). Germline CDR1 reads LNHDA; CDR2 reads SQIVND (reference sequence). The V end was cut by 10 bases, the J end by 0 bases, with 12 bases between. The CDR3 runs to 13 residues. The CDR3 DNA follows: TGTGCCACGACGGGGGGCATGAACACTGAAGCTTTCTTT. This gives the protein CATTGGMNTEAFF. The whole variable domain, remainder taken from reference TRBV19 and TRBJ1-1, is DGGITQSPKYLFRKEGQNVTLSCEQNLNHDAMYWYRQDPGQGLRLIYYSQIVNDFQKGDIAEGYSVSREKKESFPLTVTSAQKNPTAFYLCATTGGMNTEAFFGQGTRLTVV.

The CDR3 nucleotides read TGTGCCAGCAGCCAAGATCTAGAGCGGGGGGGCGATGAGCAGTTCTTC. It is translated as CASSQDLERGGDEQFF. The rearrangement joins TRBV4-2 to TRBJ2-1; 10 positions agree with TRBD2. J was trimmed by 8 bases and V by 0 bases; bases with no gene match: 7. The CDR3 is made up of 16 amino acids. Per germline, CDR1 LGHNA and CDR2 YNFKEQ.

V is TRBV19 and J is TRBJ2-6, with D perhaps matching TRBD2 (6 bases). Germline loops: CDR1 LNHDA, CDR2 SQIVND (reference sequence). The V end lost 3 bases, the J end lost 0 bases, and 15 bases lay between the germline ends. The CDR3 sequence is 18 residues long. CDR3 in amino acids: CASSISIGSSSGANVLTF. The CDR3 DNA reads as TGTGCCAGTAGTATTTCGATCGGGAGTTCCTCTGGGGCCAACGTCCTGACTTTC.

The chain links TRBV5-1 to TRBJ1-1; possible D gene TRBD1, 6 bases. The V end lost 0 bases, the J end lost 6 bases, and 12 bases lay between the germline ends. CDR1 and CDR2 (germline): SGHRS, YFSETQ. The CDR3 is made up of 14 amino acids. CDR3 loop: CASSLGGAEAEAFF. CDR3 DNA sequence: TGCGCCAGCAGCTTGGGGGGGGCGGAGGCTGAAGCTTTCTTT.

This chain joins TRBV6-4 and TRBJ2-3, with 12 bases matching TRBD1. The CDR3 consists of 18 residues. V lost 6 bases to trimming and J lost 1 base; unmatched junction nucleotides: 11. In germline, CDR1 is MRHNA, CDR2 SNTAGT. Written as DNA, the CDR3 is TGTGCCAGCAGATCCGGGACAGGGGGCAGCGGGGGCACAGATACGCAGTATTTT. Protein product: CASRSGTGGSGGTDTQYF.

The rearrangement joins TRBV19 to TRBJ1-1; 9 nucleotides agree with TRBD1. The CDR3 runs to 14 residues. Looked up from germline, CDR1 is LNHDA and CDR2 is SQIVND (reference sequence). Germline trimming cut 10 bases from V and 6 bases from J; bases unmatched to any gene: 12. The CDR3 DNA reads as TGTGCCACGGGACAGGGAATATTGGGGCCTGAAGCTTTCTTT. Translated, it gives CATGQGILGPEAFF.

This clone turned up a few times. The chain uses TRBV28 and TRBJ1-2, with 8 bases lining up with TRBD1. V shed 5 bases and J 5 bases; nucleotides not matched to a gene: 10. Germline V lookup: CDR1 MDHEN, CDR2 SYDVKM. The CDR3 totals 15 residues. The CDR3 is CASSKPGQGGYGYTF. In nucleotides, the CDR3 is TGTGCCAGCAGTAAACCCGGACAGGGTGGATATGGCTACACCTTC.

This clone was seen a few times. The chain uses TRBV28 and TRBJ2-3, with TRBD2 matching over 9 bases. J lost 2 bases, V lost 2 bases, and 2 bases had no gene match. The germline gives CDR1 MDHEN, CDR2 SYDVKM. CDR3 length: 15 amino acids. CDR3 sequence (DNA): TGTGCCAGCAGTTTAGCGGGGGGGGCCACAGATACGCAGTATTTT. It codes for CASSLAGGATDTQYF.

The rearrangement links TRBV21-1 to TRBJ1-5; TRBD1 is the table's D call and was not checked against the DNA. TRBV21-1 is flagged as a pseudogene. The CDR3 has 16 amino acids. CDR3 in amino acids: CASSIPKGQGEQPQHF. CDR3 nucleotide sequence: TGTGCCAGCAGCATACCGAAGGGACAGGGTGAGCAGCCCCAGCATTTT.